Described below is a single TCR beta chain sequence and its context. Its target is not known. Trimming took off 6 bases at V and 0 bases at J, with 12 bases between the two ends. Germline V CDR1 and CDR2: SGHRS, YFSETQ. This CDR3 spans 14 amino acids. This entry is derived from a study of cytomegalovirus exposure and HLA in healthy donors. PCR was performed using 60 Vbeta and 13 Jbeta primers. Data came from immunoSEQ multiplex PCR; TCRdb stores just in-frame clones and leaves some out. The sample records 100,000 to 150,000 clones, approximately 87% being singletons. General observations from the study: For most subjects, TCR beta sequences were reported to predict HLA-A and HLA-B alleles with accuracy.

The sequence derives from a man aged 18 to 29 in good health and CMV-seropositive. Sequencing was done on a sample of PBMCs. The chain joins TRBV5-1 to TRBJ1-1; possible D gene TRBD1, 5 bases. The CDR3 is CASNFWDLNTEAFF. The CDR3 DNA follows: TGCGCCAGCAACTTTTGGGACTTGAACACTGAAGCTTTCTTT.